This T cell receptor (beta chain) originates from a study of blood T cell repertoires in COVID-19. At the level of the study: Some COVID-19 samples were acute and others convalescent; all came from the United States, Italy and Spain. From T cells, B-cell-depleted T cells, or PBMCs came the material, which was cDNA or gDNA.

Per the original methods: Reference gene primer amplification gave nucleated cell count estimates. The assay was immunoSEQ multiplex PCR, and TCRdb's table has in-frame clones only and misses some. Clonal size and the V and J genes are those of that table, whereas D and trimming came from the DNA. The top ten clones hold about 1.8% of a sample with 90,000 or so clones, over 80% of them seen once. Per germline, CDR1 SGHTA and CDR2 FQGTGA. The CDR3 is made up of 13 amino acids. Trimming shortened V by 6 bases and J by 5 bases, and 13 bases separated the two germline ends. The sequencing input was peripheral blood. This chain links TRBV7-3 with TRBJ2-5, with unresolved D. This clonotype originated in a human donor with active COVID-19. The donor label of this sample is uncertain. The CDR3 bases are TGTGCCAGCAGTGTTCAAGTCCAGGAGACCCAGTACTTC. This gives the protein CASSVQVQETQYF.